What follows are 18 T cell receptor beta chains derived from one specimen sequenced in a study of cytomegalovirus exposure and HLA in healthy donors. PCR used 60 Vbeta primers and 13 Jbeta primers. Assay used: immunoSEQ multiplex PCR; TCRdb lists only in-frame clones, some missing. The repertoire has over 120,000 clones, approximately 84% of them found once; the top ten carry approximately 1.5%. Material: PBMCs. The receptors originated from a man aged 30-40 years in good health and CMV-seropositive.

V gene TRBV7-6 combines with J gene TRBJ2-1, with D possibly being TRBD2 (5 bases). The length of the CDR3 is 19 residues. The ends were cut back, 1 base at V and 0 bases at J, with 19 bases in the middle. Germline CDR1 and CDR2: SGHVS and FNYEAQ. As DNA, the CDR3 is TGTGCCAGCAGCTTAGGGGCAAAGTCTGAGGGAAGCTCCTACAATGAGCAGTTCTTC. Amino acid sequence: CASSLGAKSEGSSYNEQFF. Using reference TRBV7-6 and TRBJ2-1 for the parts outside the CDR3, the full variable domain is GAGVSQSPRYKVTKRGQDVALRCDPISGHVSLYWYRQALGQGPEFLTYFNYEAQQDKSGLPNDRFSAERPEGSISTLTIQRTEQRDSAMYRCASSLGAKSEGSSYNEQFFGPGTRLTVL.

V gene TRBV6-1 combines with J gene TRBJ2-2; 7 bases line up with TRBD2. The germline CDR1 and CDR2 sequences are MNHNS and SASEGT. The V segment lost 2 bases and the J segment 3 bases; nucleotides outside the gene matches: 9. The CDR3 totals 17 residues. CDR3 sequence: CASSELPLAAYTGELFF. Here the CDR3 DNA reads TGTGCCAGCAGTGAACTCCCCCTAGCGGCCTACACCGGGGAGCTGTTTTTT.

The rearrangement links TRBV25-1 to TRBJ1-1; TRBD1 agrees at 8 bases. Germline CDR1 and CDR2: MGHDK and SYGVNS. This CDR3 has 16 amino acids. V shed 4 bases, J shed 4 bases, and the junction held 11 bases outside the gene matches. The CDR3 loop is CASSAHGTGVFTEAFF. The CDR3 nucleotides are TGTGCCAGCAGTGCGCACGGGACAGGAGTGTTCACTGAAGCTTTCTTT.

A few counts support this clone. V usage is TRBV6-6 and J usage is TRBJ2-7; tentatively, D is TRBD1 (6 bases). The CDR3 runs 15 residues. Germline V gene lookup returns CDR1 MNHNY and CDR2 SVGAGI (reference sequence). The V end lost 4 bases, the J end lost 1 base, and 14 bases lay between the germline ends. The CDR3 is CASSFGQGRSYEQYF. The CDR3 DNA sequence: TGTGCCAGCAGTTTTGGGCAGGGGAGATCCTACGAGCAGTACTTC.

This clone was counted a single time. The rearrangement links TRBV5-5 to TRBJ2-1, with 8 bases lining up with TRBD2. This CDR3 comprises 15 residues. CDR1 SGHKS and CDR2 YYEKEE come from the germline V gene (reference sequence). Losses at the gene ends were 4 bases for V and 2 bases for J; bases not matched to a gene: 5. The CDR3 reads CASSPPGGAYNEQFF. In DNA, the CDR3 is TGTGCCAGCAGCCCCCCCGGGGGGGCCTACAATGAGCAGTTCTTC. The variable domain in full, completed from reference TRBV5-5 and TRBJ2-1, reads DAGVTQSPTHLIKTRGQQVTLRCSPISGHKSVSWYQQVLGQGPQFIFQYYEKEERGRGNFPDRFSARQFPNYSSELNVNALLLGDSALYLCASSPPGGAYNEQFFGPGTRLTVL.

The chain employs TRBV6-1 and TRBJ1-6, with no clear D. Germline V gene sequence: CDR1 MNHNS, CDR2 SASEGT. Trimming stripped 2 bases from V and 7 bases from J, with 15 bases between. The CDR3 has 16 residues. The CDR3: CASSETHPFMNSPLHF. In DNA form, the CDR3 reads TGTGCCAGCAGTGAAACACATCCGTTTATGAATTCACCCCTCCACTTT.

V usage is TRBV19 and J usage is TRBJ1-5; 10 nucleotides line up with TRBD1. The CDR3 has 13 amino acids. The V and J ends lost 6 bases and 7 bases, in that order; junction bases with no gene match: 3. Per the germline V gene, CDR1 is LNHDA and CDR2 is SQIVND (reference sequence). CDR3 sequence (DNA): TGTGCCAGTAGCTGGACAGGGGGACAGCCCCAGCATTTT. Translation: CASSWTGGQPQHF.

The chain has TRBV7-2 and TRBJ2-2; 9 positions match TRBD1. The germline V gene has CDR1 SGHTA and CDR2 FQGNSA. The CDR3 covers 15 residues. The V segment lost 5 bases and the J segment 4 bases; nucleotides outside the gene matches: 5. The CDR3 DNA sequence: TGTGCCAGCAGCACGGGACAGGGCACCACCGGGGAGCTGTTTTTT. Encoded protein: CASSTGQGTTGELFF.

The chain uses TRBV7-2 and TRBJ2-3; 7 nucleotides line up with TRBD2. Trimming at V came to 6 bases and at J to 2 bases, leaving 2 bases not matched to a gene. The length of the CDR3 is 13 residues. CDR1 is SGHTA and CDR2 is FQGNSA in the germline V gene. The CDR3 nucleotides are TGTGCCAGCAGGCGGGAGTTCACAGATACGCAGTATTTT. Protein product: CASRREFTDTQYF.

This chain joins TRBV18 and TRBJ2-1, with TRBD2 matching over 9 bases. V gave up 3 bases and J gave up 0 bases; unmatched junction bases: 12. The germline V gene encodes CDR1 KGHSH and CDR2 LQKENI. The CDR3 has 19 residues. The CDR3 DNA follows: TGTGCCAGCTCACCGAGGCTAGCGGGGCCCATTAGCTCCTACAATGAGCAGTTCTTC. This encodes CASSPRLAGPISSYNEQFF.

The CDR3 is CASSSYFPGANYGYTF. Written as DNA, the CDR3 is TGTGCCAGCAGCTCCTACTTCCCAGGGGCAAACTATGGCTACACCTTC. The rearrangement uses TRBV11-3 and TRBJ1-2, with D perhaps matching TRBD1 (6 bases). Trimming pared 4 bases from V and 2 bases from J, leaving 17 bases between. The germline V gene has CDR1 SGHNT and CDR2 YENEEA. The CDR3 has 16 residues.

This rearrangement joins TRBV4-1 to TRBJ2-3, with D possibly TRBD2 on 5 matching bases. This CDR3 region has 18 residues. Germline assignment: CDR1 MGHRA and CDR2 YSYEKL. Trimming took 5 bases from V and 0 from J, leaving 21 bases between them. CDR3 protein: CASSYTDLGAPSTDTQYF. The DNA of the CDR3 is TGCGCCAGCAGCTATACTGACTTGGGAGCACCTAGCACAGATACGCAGTATTTT.

The chain links TRBV5-1 to TRBJ2-2; 7 nucleotides agree with TRBD1. This CDR3 spans 16 amino acids. The V gene's germline CDR1 is SGHRS and CDR2 YFSETQ. J gave up 2 bases and V 0 bases, and 4 bases lay outside the gene matches. CDR3 loop: CASSLEGQENTGELFF. The DNA for the CDR3 is TGCGCCAGCAGCTTGGAAGGACAGGAAAACACCGGGGAGCTGTTTTTT.

This chain joins TRBV7-3 and TRBJ1-2, with D possibly matching TRBD1 (6 bases). The CDR3 extends over 14 amino acids. Germline V gene data show CDR1 as SGHTA and CDR2 as FQGTGA. Trimming took 5 bases from V and 0 from J, leaving 10 bases between them. The CDR3 sequence: CASSPNRANYGYTF. The DNA for the CDR3 is TGTGCCAGCAGCCCCAACAGGGCTAACTATGGCTACACCTTC.

The V and J genes are TRBV6-6 and TRBJ1-1, with no clear D. The germline gives CDR1 MNHNY, CDR2 SVGAGI (reference sequence). This CDR3 is built from 13 residues. V was pared by 4 bases and J by 1 base, with 7 bases between. The CDR3 is CASSSFGNTEAFF. CDR3 bases: TGTGCCAGCAGTTCCTTCGGGAACACTGAAGCTTTCTTT.

This clone was picked up one time. The chain recombines TRBV6-9 with TRBJ2-1; the match to TRBD2 covers 8 bases. J was trimmed by 6 bases and V by 4 bases; bases with no gene match: 14. Germline V gene sequence: CDR1 MNHGY, CDR2 SVAAGI. This CDR3 comprises 17 residues. Here the CDR3 reads CASSSPRERERLNEQFF. In DNA form, the CDR3 reads TGTGCCAGCAGTTCCCCCCGAGAGCGGGAGCGGCTCAATGAGCAGTTCTTC.

The CDR3 nucleotides read TGCGCCAGCAGCGCTGGGACAGGGGGCGCTTTCGATCCTGGAAACACCATATATTTT. It yields the protein CASSAGTGGAFDPGNTIYF. The chain uses TRBV5-1 and TRBJ1-3; 12 positions match TRBD1. The CDR3 loop spans 19 amino acids. The germline gives CDR1 SGHRS, CDR2 YFSETQ. J gave up 2 bases and V 4 bases, and 13 bases lay outside the gene matches.

The chain is built from TRBV6-4 and TRBJ2-1; 14 positions match TRBD2. From germline, CDR1 is MRHNA and CDR2 SNTAGT. This CDR3 comprises 16 residues. V gave up 2 bases and J gave up 9 bases; unmatched junction bases: 6. CDR3 coding DNA: TGTGCCAGCAGTGACGCAGGGACTAGCGGGAGAGGTGAGCAGTTCTTC. It codes for CASSDAGTSGRGEQFF.